This passage covers 11 T cell receptor beta chains from one sample sequenced in a study of blood T cell repertoires in COVID-19. Data came from immunoSEQ multiplex PCR; TCRdb stores just in-frame clones and leaves some out. This repertoire shows around 63,000 clones, 70% to 90% found once; its top ten account for 1.3%. Specimen: peripheral blood. These receptors all stem from a woman of 80 years or more with acute or convalescent COVID-19.

Only a few counts were recorded for this clone. The chain joins TRBV2 to TRBJ1-3, with 7 bases lining up with TRBD1. This CDR3 is built from 16 residues. Per the germline V gene, CDR1 is SNHLY and CDR2 is FYNNEI. J was trimmed by 0 bases and V by 6 bases; bases with no gene match: 8. CDR3 sequence (DNA): TGTGCCAGCAGACGGGACAGCTATTCCTCTGGAAACACCATATATTTT. Translated, it gives CASRRDSYSSGNTIYF.

This clone was picked up a small number of times. The chain has TRBV19 and TRBJ1-1; 9 positions match TRBD1. With 5 bases clipped from V and 1 base from J, the junction kept 11 bases outside the gene matches. CDR3 length: 17 amino acids. Germline V gene sequence: CDR1 LNHDA, CDR2 SQIVND (reference sequence). CDR3 coding DNA: TGTGCCAGTAGTGGACCGGGACAGGGTATCTCGAACACTGAAGCTTTCTTT. This sequence encodes CASSGPGQGISNTEAFF. The complete variable domain, with remaining parts taken from reference TRBV19 and TRBJ1-1, reads DGGITQSPKYLFRKEGQNVTLSCEQNLNHDAMYWYRQDPGQGLRLIYYSQIVNDFQKGDIAEGYSVSREKKESFPLTVTSAQKNPTAFYLCASSGPGQGISNTEAFFGQGTRLTVV.

The chain couples TRBV10-3 to TRBJ2-3, with TRBD1 identical over 8 bases. Germline V gives CDR1 ENHRY, CDR2 SYGVKD. The CDR3 contains 15 residues. The V and J ends lost 11 bases and 1 base, in that order; junction bases with no gene match: 11. Written as DNA, the CDR3 is TGTGCCTCCCAGCAGGGGGCGCAGGGCACAGATACGCAGTATTTT. This codes for CASQQGAQGTDTQYF.

This chain links TRBV5-1 with TRBJ2-7, with 11 positions matching TRBD1. CDR1 and CDR2 (germline): SGHRS, YFSETQ. The V and J ends lost 4 bases and 0 bases, in that order; junction bases with no gene match: 3. The CDR3 is 15 residues long. The CDR3 coding sequence is TGCGCCAGCAGCCCAGGGACAGGGGGCTCCTACGAGCAGTACTTC. Protein: CASSPGTGGSYEQYF.

The chain carries TRBV5-1 and TRBJ2-1; weak D call: TRBD2 (5 bases). Looked up from germline, CDR1 is SGHRS and CDR2 is YFSETQ. The V and J ends lost 4 bases and 2 bases respectively, with 10 bases between them. This CDR3 has 14 amino acids. CDR3 residues: CASSEGSPYNEQFF. The CDR3 coding sequence is TGCGCCAGCAGCGAGGGTTCGCCCTACAATGAGCAGTTCTTC.

This chain uses TRBV19 with TRBJ2-2; 8 bases agree with TRBD1. This CDR3 is 15 amino acids long. The V and J ends lost 6 bases and 2 bases, in that order; junction bases with no gene match: 5. Germline V gene lookup returns CDR1 LNHDA and CDR2 SQIVND (reference sequence). This chain's CDR3 is CASSRTGTNTGELFF. Here the CDR3 DNA reads TGTGCCAGTAGCCGGACAGGGACCAACACCGGGGAGCTGTTTTTT.

This chain connects TRBV7-3 to TRBJ1-5; 7 nucleotides align to TRBD1. The CDR3 has 14 amino acids. CDR1 SGHTA and CDR2 FQGTGA come from the germline V gene. V dropped 6 bases and J dropped 9; count of bases not matched to a gene: 11. CDR3 nucleotide sequence: TGTGCCAGCAGGGGACAGCCTTTTGGTGGGCCCCAGCATTTT. Translated: CASRGQPFGGPQHF.

This rearrangement joins TRBV4-3 to TRBJ2-1, with D possibly matching TRBD2 (6 bases). Germline CDR1 and CDR2: LGHNA and YSLEER. CDR3 length: 14 residues. V was clipped by 0 bases and J by 8 bases, with 11 bases between them. This chain's CDR3 is CASSQELARDEQFF. The DNA of the CDR3 is TGCGCCAGCAGCCAAGAACTAGCTAGAGATGAGCAGTTCTTC.

The V and J genes are TRBV7-8 and TRBJ1-2; 7 nucleotides line up with TRBD1. Germline CDR1 reads SGHVS; CDR2 reads FQNEAQ. The CDR3 spans 13 residues. V lost 4 bases and J lost 3; bases outside the gene matches: 2. This CDR3 is CASSSGQYYGYTF. The DNA for the CDR3 is TGTGCCAGCAGCTCGGGACAGTACTATGGCTACACCTTC. The full variable domain, completed using reference TRBV7-8 and TRBJ1-2, is GAGVSQSPRYKVAKRGQDVALRCDPISGHVSLFWYQQALGQGPEFLTYFQNEAQLDKSGLPSDRFFAERPEGSVSTLKIQRTQQEDSAVYLCASSSGQYYGYTFGSGTRLTVV.

CDR3 bases: TGTGCCAGCAATTTACAGGGGGCTTCAGATACGCAGTATTTT. Its protein product is CASNLQGASDTQYF. The chain uses TRBV11-2 and TRBJ2-3, with TRBD1 identical over 9 bases. V lost 7 bases to trimming and J lost 4 bases; unmatched junction nucleotides: 6. Germline V gene data show CDR1 as SGHAT and CDR2 as FQNNGV. CDR3 size: 14 residues.

V gene TRBV19 combines with J gene TRBJ1-5; D remains unclear. The CDR3 consists of 14 residues. Per the germline V gene, CDR1 is LNHDA and CDR2 is SQIVND (reference sequence). Trimming cost V 1 base and J 0 bases, with 4 bases left between them. The CDR3 bases are TGTGCCAGTAGTATAGCTTATAGCAATCAGCCCCAGCATTTT. This encodes CASSIAYSNQPQHF.